The clone carrying this T cell receptor beta chain was recorded at least ten times. Its antigen is still unknown. The data were obtained in a study of T cells after yellow fever vaccination. Study-level points and caveats: There was a possibility that FACS-sorted repertoires contained abundant clonotypes contaminating from the bulk population. There was a small share of clonotypes that showed up in both the CD4 and CD8 compartments.

In making TCR cDNA, 5'RACE template switching added a universal primer site and UMIs to it. TCRdb recomputed calls from the 5' RACE reads with MiXCR, one row per CDR3 protein. The table has 620,000 or so distinct CDR3 sequences, roughly an eighth seen once. V gave up 6 bases and J gave up 4 bases; unmatched junction bases: 5. This CDR3 has 14 residues. The material was PBMCs, obtained on the day of the yellow fever booster vaccination. The sequence was obtained from a man aged 25 to 45 who received the YFV17D yellow fever vaccine. The chain links TRBV12-3 or TRBV12-4 to TRBJ2-1; the match to TRBD1 covers 8 bases. CDR3 region: CASSPGGFYNEQFF. The CDR3 region has the DNA TGTGCCAGCAGCCCAGGGGGCTTTTACAATGAGCAGTTCTTC.